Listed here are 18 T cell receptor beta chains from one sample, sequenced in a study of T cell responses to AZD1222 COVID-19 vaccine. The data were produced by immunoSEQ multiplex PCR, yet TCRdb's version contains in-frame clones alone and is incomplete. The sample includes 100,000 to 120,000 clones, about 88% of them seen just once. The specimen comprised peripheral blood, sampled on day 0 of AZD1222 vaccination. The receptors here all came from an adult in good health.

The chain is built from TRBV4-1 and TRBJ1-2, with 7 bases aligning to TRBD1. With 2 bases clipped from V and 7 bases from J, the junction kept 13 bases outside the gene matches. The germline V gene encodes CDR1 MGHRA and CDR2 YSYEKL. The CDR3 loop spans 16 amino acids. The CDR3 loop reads CASSQPGLEGAAGYTF. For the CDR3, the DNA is TGCGCCAGCAGCCAACCCGGGTTGGAGGGGGCGGCTGGCTACACCTTC.

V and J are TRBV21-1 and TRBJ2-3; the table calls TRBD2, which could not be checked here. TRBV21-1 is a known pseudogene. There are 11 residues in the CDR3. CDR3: CASSIGGTQYF. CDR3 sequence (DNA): TGTGCCAGCAGCATAGGAGGTACGCAGTATTTT.

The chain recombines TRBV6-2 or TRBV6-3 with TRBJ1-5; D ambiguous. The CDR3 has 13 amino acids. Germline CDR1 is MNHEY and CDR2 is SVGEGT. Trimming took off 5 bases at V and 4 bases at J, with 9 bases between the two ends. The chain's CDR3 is CASSREYNQPQHF. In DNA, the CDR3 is TGTGCCAGCAGTCGTGAGTATAATCAGCCCCAGCATTTT.

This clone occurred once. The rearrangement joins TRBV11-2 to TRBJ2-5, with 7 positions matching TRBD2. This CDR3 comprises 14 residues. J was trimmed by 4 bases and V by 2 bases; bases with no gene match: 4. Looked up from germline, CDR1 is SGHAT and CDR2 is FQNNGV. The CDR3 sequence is CASSLRVAGETQYF. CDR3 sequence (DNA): TGTGCCAGCAGCTTACGGGTAGCGGGAGAGACCCAGTACTTC.

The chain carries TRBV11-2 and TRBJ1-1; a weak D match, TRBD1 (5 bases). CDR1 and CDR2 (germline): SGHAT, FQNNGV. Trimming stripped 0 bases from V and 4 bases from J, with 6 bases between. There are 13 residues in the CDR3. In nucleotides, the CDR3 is TGTGCCAGCAGCTTAGAGGGGGGCACTGAAGCTTTCTTT. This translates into CASSLEGGTEAFF.

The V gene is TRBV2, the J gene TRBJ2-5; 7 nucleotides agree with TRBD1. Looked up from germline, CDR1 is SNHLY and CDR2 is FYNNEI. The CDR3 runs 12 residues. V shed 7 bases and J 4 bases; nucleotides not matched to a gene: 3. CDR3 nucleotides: TGTGCCAGCAAACGACAGGGAGAGACCCAGTACTTC. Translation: CASKRQGETQYF.

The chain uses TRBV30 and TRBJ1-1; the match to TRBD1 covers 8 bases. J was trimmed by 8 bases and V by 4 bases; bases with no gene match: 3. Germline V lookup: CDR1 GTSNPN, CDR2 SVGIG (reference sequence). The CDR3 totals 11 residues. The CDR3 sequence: CAWKAGGEAFF. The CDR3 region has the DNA TGTGCCTGGAAGGCAGGGGGCGAAGCTTTCTTT.

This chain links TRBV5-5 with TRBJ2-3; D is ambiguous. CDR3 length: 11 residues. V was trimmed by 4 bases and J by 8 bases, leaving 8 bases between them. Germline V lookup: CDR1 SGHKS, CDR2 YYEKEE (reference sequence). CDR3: CASSLPGTQYF. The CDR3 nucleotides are TGTGCCAGCAGCCTCCCGGGTACGCAGTATTTT.

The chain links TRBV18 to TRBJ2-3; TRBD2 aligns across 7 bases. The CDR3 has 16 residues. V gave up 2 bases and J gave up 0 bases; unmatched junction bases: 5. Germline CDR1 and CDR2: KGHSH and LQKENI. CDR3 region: CASSPKRGSSTDTQYF. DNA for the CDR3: TGTGCCAGCTCACCAAAGCGGGGATCTAGCACAGATACGCAGTATTTT.

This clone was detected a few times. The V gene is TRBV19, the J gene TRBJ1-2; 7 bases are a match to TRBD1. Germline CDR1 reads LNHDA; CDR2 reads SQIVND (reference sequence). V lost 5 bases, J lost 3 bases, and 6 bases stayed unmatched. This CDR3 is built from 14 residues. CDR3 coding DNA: TGTGCCAGTAGTCGAAGGGGGCAGGACTATGGCTACACCTTC. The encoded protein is CASSRRGQDYGYTF.

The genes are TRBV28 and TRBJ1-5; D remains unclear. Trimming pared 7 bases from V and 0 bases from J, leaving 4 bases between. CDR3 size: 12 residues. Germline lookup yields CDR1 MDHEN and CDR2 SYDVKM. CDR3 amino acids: CASMGSNQPQHF. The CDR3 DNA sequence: TGTGCCAGCATGGGTAGCAATCAGCCCCAGCATTTT.

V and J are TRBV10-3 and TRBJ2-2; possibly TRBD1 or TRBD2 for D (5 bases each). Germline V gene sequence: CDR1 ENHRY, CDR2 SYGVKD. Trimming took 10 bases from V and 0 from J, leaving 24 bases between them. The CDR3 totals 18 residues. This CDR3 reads CATSQTPTGLTNTGELFF. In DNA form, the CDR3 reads TGTGCCACTAGCCAAACTCCTACAGGTCTAACGAACACCGGGGAGCTGTTTTTT.

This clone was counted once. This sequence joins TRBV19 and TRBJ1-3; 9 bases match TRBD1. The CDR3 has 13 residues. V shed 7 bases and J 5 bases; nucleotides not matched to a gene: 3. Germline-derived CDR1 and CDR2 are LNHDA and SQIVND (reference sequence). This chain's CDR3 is CASTGQGRNTIYF. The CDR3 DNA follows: TGTGCCAGTACGGGACAGGGAAGAAACACCATATATTTT. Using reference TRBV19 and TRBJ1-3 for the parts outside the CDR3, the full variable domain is DGGITQSPKYLFRKEGQNVTLSCEQNLNHDAMYWYRQDPGQGLRLIYYSQIVNDFQKGDIAEGYSVSREKKESFPLTVTSAQKNPTAFYLCASTGQGRNTIYFGEGSWLTVV.

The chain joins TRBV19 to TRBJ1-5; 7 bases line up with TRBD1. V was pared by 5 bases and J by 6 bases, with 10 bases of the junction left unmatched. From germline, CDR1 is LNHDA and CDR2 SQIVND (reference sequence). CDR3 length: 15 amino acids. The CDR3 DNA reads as TGTGCCAGTAGTGGAGGGGGCAGGGGTGGTCAGCCCCAGCATTTT. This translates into CASSGGGRGGQPQHF.

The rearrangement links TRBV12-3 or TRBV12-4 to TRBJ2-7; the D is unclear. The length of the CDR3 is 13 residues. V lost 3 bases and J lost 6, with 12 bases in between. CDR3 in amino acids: CASSFQGPGEQYF. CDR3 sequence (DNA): TGTGCCAGCAGTTTTCAAGGACCGGGCGAGCAGTACTTC.

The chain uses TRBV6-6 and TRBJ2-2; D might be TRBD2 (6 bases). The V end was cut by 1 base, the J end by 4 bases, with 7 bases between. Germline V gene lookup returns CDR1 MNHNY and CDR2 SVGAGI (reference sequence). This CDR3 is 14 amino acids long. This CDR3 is CASSYWRGTGELFF. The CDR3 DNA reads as TGTGCCAGCAGTTACTGGCGGGGCACCGGGGAGCTGTTTTTT.

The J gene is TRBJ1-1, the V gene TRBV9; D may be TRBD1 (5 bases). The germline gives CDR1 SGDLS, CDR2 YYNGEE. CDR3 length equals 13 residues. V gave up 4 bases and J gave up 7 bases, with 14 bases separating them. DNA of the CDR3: TGTGCCAGCAGCCCTTCGGGGAGGGGTGAAGCTTTCTTT. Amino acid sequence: CASSPSGRGEAFF.

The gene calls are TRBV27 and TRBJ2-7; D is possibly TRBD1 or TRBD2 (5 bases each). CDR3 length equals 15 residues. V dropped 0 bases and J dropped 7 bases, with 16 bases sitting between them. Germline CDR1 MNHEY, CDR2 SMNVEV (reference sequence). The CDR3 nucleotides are TGTGCCAGCAGTTTATCCGGCGTCGAGAGGGGAGAGCAGTACTTC. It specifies CASSLSGVERGEQYF.